This TCR beta chain was captured by sequencing in a study of immune evolution from preneoplasia to lung adenocarcinoma. About the study: HLA loss of heterozygosity: around 6.5% AIS, under 19% MIA, around 35% ADC, none AAH.

A remark on this clone: Its matching antigen is unknown.

The assay was immunoSEQ multiplex PCR, and TCRdb's table has in-frame clones only and misses some. The sample includes tens of thousands of clones, less than 80% of them seen just once. Study observations and caveats: Highest clonality occurred in KRAS-mutant, not EGFR-mutant or double wild-type, nodules.

The V end lost 2 bases, the J end lost 4 bases, and 12 bases lay between the germline ends. This CDR3 has 14 residues. Germline V gene lookup returns CDR1 SGHAT and CDR2 FQNNGV. The chain links TRBV11-2 to TRBJ2-7, with D perhaps matching TRBD1 or TRBD2 (7 bases each). The source of this sequence is a person aged 55 to 70 with lung adenocarcinoma. Sequenced: FFPE invasive lung adenocarcinoma tissue. CDR3 nucleotide sequence: TGTGCCAGCAGCTTATCAGGGGGGGATTACGAGCAGTACTTC. As protein: CASSLSGGDYEQYF.